The 8 T cell receptor beta chains listed next were all sequenced from one sample in a study of OX40 agonist ivuxolimab in advanced cancers. The protocol was immunoSEQ multiplex PCR, while the TCRdb copy is restricted to in-frame clones and leaves out a portion. The sample contains about 72,000 clones, over 70% of which appear only once. The specimen comprised CD4+ or CD8+ T cells sorted from blood, sampled in a trial of the OX40 agonist ivuxolimab. Every receptor here comes from an adult with an advanced solid tumor such as melanoma, head and neck, liver or kidney cancer.

The chain joins TRBV7-8 to TRBJ2-1; D gene uncertain. V was shortened by 1 base and J by 9 bases, with 10 bases between the two germline ends. CDR1 and CDR2 (germline): SGHVS, FQNEAQ. The CDR3 runs 13 residues. The CDR3 region is CASSLGIQTEQFF. CDR3 in DNA: TGTGCCAGCAGCTTAGGAATACAGACTGAGCAGTTCTTC. The variable domain in full, with the rest retrieved from reference TRBV7-8 and TRBJ2-1, is GAGVSQSPRYKVAKRGQDVALRCDPISGHVSLFWYQQALGQGPEFLTYFQNEAQLDKSGLPSDRFFAERPEGSVSTLKIQRTQQEDSAVYLCASSLGIQTEQFFGPGTRLTVL.

This chain uses TRBV2 with TRBJ1-4; D is perhaps TRBD1 (5 bases). V was pared by 3 bases and J by 7 bases, with 12 bases between. There are 14 residues in the CDR3. CDR1 and CDR2 (germline): SNHLY, FYNNEI. The CDR3 DNA follows: TGTGCCAGCAGTGACCACAGGAGCCTTGAAAAACTGTTTTTT. It is translated as CASSDHRSLEKLFF.

The rearrangement links TRBV6-6 to TRBJ2-1, with 10 bases matching TRBD1. This CDR3 region has 16 residues. The germline gives CDR1 MNHNY, CDR2 SVGAGI (reference sequence). V dropped 0 bases and J dropped 3; count of bases not matched to a gene: 2. CDR3 bases: TGTGCCAGCAGTTACTCCTGGGACAGGGGCTACAATGAGCAGTTCTTC. Translating gives CASSYSWDRGYNEQFF.

About this clone itself: An end of the junction differs from the germline gene, which may be a read error. The chain is built from TRBV19 and TRBJ1-5, with D uncertain. The germline V gene has CDR1 LNHDA and CDR2 SQIVND (reference sequence). CDR3 length: 14 residues. CDR3 residues: CASREQRLIQPQHF. The CDR3 coding sequence is TGTGCTAGTAGGGAACAGCGCTTAATACAGCCCCAGCATTTT.

As DNA, the CDR3 is TGTGCCAGCAGCTTAGCGGCGACAGGGTTCCAGAACACTGAAGCTTTCTTT. This codes for CASSLAATGFQNTEAFF. The chain joins TRBV7-2 to TRBJ1-1; 7 bases match TRBD1. The CDR3 spans 17 residues. J lost 1 base, V lost 0 bases, and 8 bases had no gene match. The germline V gene encodes CDR1 SGHTA and CDR2 FQGNSA.

V is TRBV7-2 and J is TRBJ2-6, with D uncertain. This CDR3 is 21 amino acids long. The germline V gene encodes CDR1 SGHTA and CDR2 FQGNSA. V lost 0 bases and J lost 0, with 21 bases in between. The CDR3, as DNA: TGTGCCAGCAGCTTAGCGCCGTGGAAAAGACATCGCTTCTCTGGGGCCAACGTCCTGACTTTC. Residues: CASSLAPWKRHRFSGANVLTF.

Only one count was recorded for this clone. The CDR3 reads CASSPAGGGGNQPQHF. DNA of the CDR3: TGTGCCAGCAGCCCCGCGGGAGGCGGAGGCAATCAGCCCCAGCATTTT. The chain has TRBV7-2 and TRBJ1-5; D gene ambiguous. CDR1 and CDR2 from the germline V gene are SGHTA and FQGNSA. Deletions cut 5 bases from V and 2 bases from J, with 16 bases between. This CDR3 spans 16 amino acids.

The CDR3, as DNA: TGTGCCAGCCAGGAGACAGAGATCTCACCCCTCCACTTT. Translation: CASQETEISPLHF. The chain couples TRBV7-9 to TRBJ1-6; D possibly corresponds to TRBD1 (5 bases). The CDR3 spans 13 residues. The germline V and J ends were trimmed by 8 bases and 10 bases, with 15 bases remaining between them. Germline CDR1 reads SEHNR; CDR2 reads FQNEAQ (reference sequence).